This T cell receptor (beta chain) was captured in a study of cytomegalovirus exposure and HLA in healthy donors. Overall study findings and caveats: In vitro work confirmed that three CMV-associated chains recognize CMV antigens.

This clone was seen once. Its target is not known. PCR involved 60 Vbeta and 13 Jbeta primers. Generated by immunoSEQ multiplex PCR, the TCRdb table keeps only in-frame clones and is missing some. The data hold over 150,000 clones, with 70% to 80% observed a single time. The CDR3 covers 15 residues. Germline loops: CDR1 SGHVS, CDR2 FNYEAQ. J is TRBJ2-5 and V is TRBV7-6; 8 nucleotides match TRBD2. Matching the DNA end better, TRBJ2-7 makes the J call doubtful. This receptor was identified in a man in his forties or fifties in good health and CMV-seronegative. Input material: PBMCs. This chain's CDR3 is CASSQTGGPSYEQYF. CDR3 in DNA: TGTGCCAGCAGCCAAACGGGGGGGCCATCCTACGAGCAGTACTTC.